This T cell receptor (beta chain) was documented in a study of blood T cell repertoires in COVID-19 (dated by TCRdb to the early 2020s). About the study as a whole: Collaborator samples came from the United States, Italy and Spain and covered acute and convalescent phases of COVID-19. The prospective study material was composed of cDNA or gDNA derived from T cells, B-cell-depleted T cells, or PBMCs. Deeply sampled blood TCRbeta repertoires from subjects exposed to, actively infected with, or recovered from COVID-19 were included in the dataset. The repertoires were released in a freely available public database meant as a resource for research on the immune response to SARS-CoV-2. Samples came from the ongoing ImmuneRACE study (first 160 participants) plus 1,254 subjects from 6 global collaborators. A de-identified subject ID, COVID-19 status, age in years and sex were almost always included in the sample metadata. Where available, HLA class I and class II types were taken from metadata supplied by the sample provider and were not determined by assay-based typing. Beyond this particular receptor, the publication reports: The quantity of clinical and demographic metadata differed by source and by participant and was supplied without curation.

The collaborating institutions used their own protocols to collect whole blood in K2EDTA tubes. Collaborator samples were shipped for TCRbeta analysis as frozen whole blood, isolated PBMCs, or DNA extracted from either sample type. The germline V gene (reference sequence) supplies CDR1 SGHAT and CDR2 FQDESV. The germline ends are 13 bases apart after V is trimmed by 2 bases and J by 8 bases. The cysteine opens and the phenylalanine closes a CDR3 of 14 amino acids. The entry retains the CDR3 DNA only, 42 bases that are in frame from base 1. The immunoSEQ Assay, a bias-controlled multiplex PCR, was used to amplify TCRbeta CDR3 regions from genomic DNA. The authors' pipeline ran thus. Nucleated cell counts per sample were estimated from amplification of reference gene primers within the assay. To quantify the absolute abundance of each unique TCRbeta CDR3 rearrangement, sequence reads were collapsed and filtered. For each sample, productive Simpson clonality was calculated as the square root of Simpson's diversity index across productive rearrangements. TCRdb provides this immuneACCESS table in a form limited to in-frame rearrangements. Some clones are lacking; in checked studies, under half of them reflect an unresolved V gene, and why the rest are absent is not known. V and J calls and clone size are as listed in that table; D and trimming were resolved from the DNA. The sample profile shows fewer than 200,000 clones; about three quarters of them were found once. The ten largest account for roughly 28% of the sample.

Notes on this clone: The antigen this receptor binds is unknown. There are no base qualities to consult, and no much larger clone falls within one base.

The sequence joins TRBV11-1 to TRBJ2-1; the best D guess is TRBD2, with 7 bases matching. Sequencing was done on a sample of peripheral blood. This receptor was obtained from a woman aged 70 to 79 with acute or convalescent COVID-19. CDR3 loop: CASSLWGGAYEQFF. DNA sequence: TGTGCCAGCAGCTTATGGGGGGGGGCGTATGAGCAGTTCTTC.